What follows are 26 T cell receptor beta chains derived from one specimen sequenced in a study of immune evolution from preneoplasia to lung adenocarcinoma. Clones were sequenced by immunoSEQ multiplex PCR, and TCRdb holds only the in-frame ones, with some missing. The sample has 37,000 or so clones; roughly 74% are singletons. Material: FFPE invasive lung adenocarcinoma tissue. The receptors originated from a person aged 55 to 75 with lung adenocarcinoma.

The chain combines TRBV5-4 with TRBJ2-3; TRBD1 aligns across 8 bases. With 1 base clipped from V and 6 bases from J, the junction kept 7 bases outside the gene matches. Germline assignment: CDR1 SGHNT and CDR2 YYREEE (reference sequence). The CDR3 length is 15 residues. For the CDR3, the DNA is TGTGCCAGCAGCTTGCCCAGGGGGCAAGGGGATACGCAGTATTTT. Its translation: CASSLPRGQGDTQYF.

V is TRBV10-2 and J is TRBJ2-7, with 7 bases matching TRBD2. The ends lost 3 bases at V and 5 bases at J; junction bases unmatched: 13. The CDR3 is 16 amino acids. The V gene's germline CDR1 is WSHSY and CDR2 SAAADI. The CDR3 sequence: CASSERRAERGHEQYF. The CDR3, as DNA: TGCGCCAGCAGTGAACGGCGGGCGGAGCGGGGACACGAGCAGTACTTC.

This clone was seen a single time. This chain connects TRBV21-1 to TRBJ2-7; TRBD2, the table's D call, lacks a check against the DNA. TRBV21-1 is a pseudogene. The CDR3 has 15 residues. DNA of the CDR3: TGTGCCAGCTCACTAGGCGGGTTTTGGAGCTACGAGCAGTACTTC. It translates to CASSLGGFWSYEQYF.

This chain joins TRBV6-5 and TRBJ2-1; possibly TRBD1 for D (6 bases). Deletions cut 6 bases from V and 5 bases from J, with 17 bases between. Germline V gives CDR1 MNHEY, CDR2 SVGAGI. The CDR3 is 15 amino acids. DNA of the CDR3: TGTGCCAGCAGGAGAAACCGGGACACAGACAATGAGCAGTTCTTC. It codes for CASRRNRDTDNEQFF.

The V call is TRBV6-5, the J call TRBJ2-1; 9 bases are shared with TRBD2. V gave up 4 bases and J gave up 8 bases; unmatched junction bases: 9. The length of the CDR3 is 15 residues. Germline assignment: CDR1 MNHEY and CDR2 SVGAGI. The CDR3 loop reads CASSSGLAPRDEQFF. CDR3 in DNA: TGTGCCAGCAGTTCTGGACTAGCGCCAAGGGATGAGCAGTTCTTC.

This CDR3 is CASSGRTGSYGEQYF. CDR3 sequence (DNA): TGCGCCAGCAGCGGAAGGACAGGGAGCTACGGCGAGCAGTACTTC. The chain couples TRBV5-1 to TRBJ2-7, with 8 nucleotides matching TRBD1. V was pared by 4 bases and J by 6 bases, with 12 bases of the junction left unmatched. The CDR3 sequence is 15 residues long. CDR1 is SGHRS, CDR2 YFSETQ, per germline.

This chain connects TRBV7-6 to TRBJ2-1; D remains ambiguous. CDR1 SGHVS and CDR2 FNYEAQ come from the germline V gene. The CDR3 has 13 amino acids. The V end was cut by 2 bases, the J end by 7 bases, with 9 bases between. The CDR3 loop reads CASSLMESNEQFF. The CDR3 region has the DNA TGTGCCAGCAGCTTAATGGAGAGTAATGAGCAGTTCTTC.

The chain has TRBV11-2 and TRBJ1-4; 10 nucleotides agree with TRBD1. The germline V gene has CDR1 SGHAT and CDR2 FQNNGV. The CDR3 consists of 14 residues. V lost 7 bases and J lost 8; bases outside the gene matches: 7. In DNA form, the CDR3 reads TGTGCCAGCACCCAGGACAGGGGGTCAGAAAAACTGTTTTTT. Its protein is CASTQDRGSEKLFF.

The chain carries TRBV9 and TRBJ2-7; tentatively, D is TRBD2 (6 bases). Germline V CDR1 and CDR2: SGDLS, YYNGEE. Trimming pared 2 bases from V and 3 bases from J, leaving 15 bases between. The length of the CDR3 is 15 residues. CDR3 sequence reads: CASSVSSGEYYEQYF. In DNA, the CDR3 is TGTGCCAGCAGCGTTAGTAGCGGAGAATACTACGAGCAGTACTTC.

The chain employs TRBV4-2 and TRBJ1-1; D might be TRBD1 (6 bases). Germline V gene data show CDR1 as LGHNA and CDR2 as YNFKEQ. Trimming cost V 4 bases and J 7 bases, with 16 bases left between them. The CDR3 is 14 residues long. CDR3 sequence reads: CASSPGAGGGEAFF. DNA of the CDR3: TGTGCCAGCAGCCCGGGGGCCGGGGGGGGTGAAGCTTTCTTT.

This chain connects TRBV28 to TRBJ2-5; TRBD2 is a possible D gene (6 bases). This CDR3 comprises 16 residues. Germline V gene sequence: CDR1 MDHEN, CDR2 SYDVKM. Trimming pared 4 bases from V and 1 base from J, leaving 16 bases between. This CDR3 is CASSSSPRGGQETQYF. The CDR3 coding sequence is TGTGCCAGCAGTTCCTCACCCCGGGGAGGCCAAGAGACCCAGTACTTC.

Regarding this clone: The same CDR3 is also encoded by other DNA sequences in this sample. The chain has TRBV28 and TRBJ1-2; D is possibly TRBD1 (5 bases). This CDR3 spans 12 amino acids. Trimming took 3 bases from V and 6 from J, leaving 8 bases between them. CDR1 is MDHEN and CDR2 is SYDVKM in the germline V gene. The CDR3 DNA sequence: TGTGCCAGCAGTTTCGGGGGTGATGGCTACACCTTC. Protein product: CASSFGGDGYTF.

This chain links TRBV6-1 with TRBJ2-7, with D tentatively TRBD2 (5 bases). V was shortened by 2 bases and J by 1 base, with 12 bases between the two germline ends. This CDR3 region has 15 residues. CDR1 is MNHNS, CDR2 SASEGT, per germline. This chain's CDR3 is CASSETLAGSYEQYF. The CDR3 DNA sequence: TGTGCCAGCAGTGAAACCCTAGCCGGGTCCTACGAGCAGTACTTC.

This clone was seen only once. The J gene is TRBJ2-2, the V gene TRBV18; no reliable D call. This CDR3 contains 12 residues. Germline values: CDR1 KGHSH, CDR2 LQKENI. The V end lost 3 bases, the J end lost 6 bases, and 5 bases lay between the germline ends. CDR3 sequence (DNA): TGTGCCAGCTCACCCCTCGCCGGGGAGCTGTTTTTT. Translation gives CASSPLAGELFF. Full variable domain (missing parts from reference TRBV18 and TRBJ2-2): NAGVMQNPRHLVRRRGQEARLRCSPMKGHSHVYWYRQLPEEGLKFMVYLQKENIIDESGMPKERFSAEFPKEGPSILRIQQVVRGDSAAYFCASSPLAGELFFGEGSRLTVL.

In DNA form, the CDR3 reads TGCGCCAGCAGCTTGGCGGTCGAGGGCGGGGAGCTGTTTTTT. Translating it yields CASSLAVEGGELFF. The chain carries TRBV5-1 and TRBJ2-2; D is perhaps TRBD2 (5 bases). Trimming pared 0 bases from V and 7 bases from J, leaving 10 bases between. The V gene's germline CDR1 is SGHRS and CDR2 YFSETQ. The CDR3 is made up of 14 amino acids. The full variable domain, completed using reference TRBV5-1 and TRBJ2-2, is KAGVTQTPRYLIKTRGQQVTLSCSPISGHRSVSWYQQTPGQGLQFLFEYFSETQRNKGNFPGRFSGRQFSNSRSEMNVSTLELGDSALYLCASSLAVEGGELFFGEGSRLTVL.

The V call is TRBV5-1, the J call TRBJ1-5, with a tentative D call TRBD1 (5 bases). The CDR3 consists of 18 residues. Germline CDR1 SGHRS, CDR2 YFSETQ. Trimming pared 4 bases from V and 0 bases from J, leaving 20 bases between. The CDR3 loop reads CASSPGALSPGSNQPQHF. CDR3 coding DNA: TGCGCCAGCAGCCCCGGGGCCCTATCCCCAGGTAGCAATCAGCCCCAGCATTTT.

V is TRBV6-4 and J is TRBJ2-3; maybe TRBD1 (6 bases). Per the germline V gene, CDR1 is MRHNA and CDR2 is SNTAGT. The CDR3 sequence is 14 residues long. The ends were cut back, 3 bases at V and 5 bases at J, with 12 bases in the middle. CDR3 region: CASSDQGRGDTQYF. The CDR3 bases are TGTGCCAGCAGTGATCAGGGCAGGGGAGATACGCAGTATTTT.

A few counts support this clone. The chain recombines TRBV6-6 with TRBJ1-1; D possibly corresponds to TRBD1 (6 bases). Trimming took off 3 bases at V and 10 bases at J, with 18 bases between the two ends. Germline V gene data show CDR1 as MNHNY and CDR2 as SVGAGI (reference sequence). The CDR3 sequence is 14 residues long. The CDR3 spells CASSYRTDRQGAFF. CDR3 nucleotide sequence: TGTGCCAGCAGTTATCGGACAGATCGCCAAGGAGCTTTCTTT.

The CDR3: CASSLRTGGAAGHTDTQYF. In DNA, the CDR3 is TGTGCCAGCAGCTTAAGGACAGGGGGCGCGGCGGGTCACACAGATACGCAGTATTTT. The chain links TRBV11-2 to TRBJ2-3, with 11 bases matching TRBD1. CDR3 size: 19 residues. V shed 2 bases, J shed 2 bases, and the junction held 12 bases outside the gene matches. Germline assignment: CDR1 SGHAT and CDR2 FQNNGV.

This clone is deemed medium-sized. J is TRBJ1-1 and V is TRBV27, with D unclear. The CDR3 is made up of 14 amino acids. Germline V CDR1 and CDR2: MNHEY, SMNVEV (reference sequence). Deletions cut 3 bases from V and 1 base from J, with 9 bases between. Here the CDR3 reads CASSLVLQNTEAFF. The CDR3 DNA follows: TGTGCCAGCAGTTTGGTCCTCCAGAACACTGAAGCTTTCTTT.

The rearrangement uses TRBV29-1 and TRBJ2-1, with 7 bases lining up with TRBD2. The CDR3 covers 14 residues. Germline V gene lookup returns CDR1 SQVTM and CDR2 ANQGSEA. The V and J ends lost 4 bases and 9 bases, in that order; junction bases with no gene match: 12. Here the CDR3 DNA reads TGCAGCGTTGTAGGCGGGAGTCGAAACACTGAGCAGTTCTTC. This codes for CSVVGGSRNTEQFF.

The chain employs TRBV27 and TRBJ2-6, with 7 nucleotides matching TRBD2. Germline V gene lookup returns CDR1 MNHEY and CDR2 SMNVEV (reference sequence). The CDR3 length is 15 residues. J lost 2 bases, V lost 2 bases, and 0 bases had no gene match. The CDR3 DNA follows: TGTGCCAGCAGTTTAGCGGGAGCTGGGGCCAACGTCCTGACTTTC. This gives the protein CASSLAGAGANVLTF.

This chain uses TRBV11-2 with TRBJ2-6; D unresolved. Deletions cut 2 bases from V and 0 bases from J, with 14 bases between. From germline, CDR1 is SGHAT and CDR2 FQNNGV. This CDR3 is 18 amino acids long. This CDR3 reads CASSLKGHSLSGANVLTF. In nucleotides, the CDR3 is TGTGCCAGCAGCTTAAAAGGGCACAGTCTCTCTGGGGCCAACGTCCTGACTTTC.

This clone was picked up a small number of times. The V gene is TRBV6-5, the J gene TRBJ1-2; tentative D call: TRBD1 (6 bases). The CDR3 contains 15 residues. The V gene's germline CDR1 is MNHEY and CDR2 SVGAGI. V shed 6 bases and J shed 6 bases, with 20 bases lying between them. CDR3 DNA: TGTGCCAGCAGCATAGAGTACAGGGCTAGTAATGGCTACACCTTC. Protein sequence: CASSIEYRASNGYTF.

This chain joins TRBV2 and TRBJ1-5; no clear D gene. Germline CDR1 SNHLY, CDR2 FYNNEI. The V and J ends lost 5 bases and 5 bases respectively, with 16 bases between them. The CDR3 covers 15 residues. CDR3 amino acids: CASSSGRTEDQPQHF. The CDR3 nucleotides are TGTGCCAGCAGTTCCGGCCGTACAGAGGATCAGCCCCAGCATTTT.

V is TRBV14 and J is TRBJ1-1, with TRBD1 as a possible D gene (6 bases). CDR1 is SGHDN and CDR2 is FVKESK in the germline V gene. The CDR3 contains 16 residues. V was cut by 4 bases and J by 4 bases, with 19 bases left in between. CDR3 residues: CASSPRLGGPGTEAFF. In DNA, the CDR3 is TGTGCCAGCAGCCCTCGGCTGGGGGGGCCGGGCACTGAAGCTTTCTTT.